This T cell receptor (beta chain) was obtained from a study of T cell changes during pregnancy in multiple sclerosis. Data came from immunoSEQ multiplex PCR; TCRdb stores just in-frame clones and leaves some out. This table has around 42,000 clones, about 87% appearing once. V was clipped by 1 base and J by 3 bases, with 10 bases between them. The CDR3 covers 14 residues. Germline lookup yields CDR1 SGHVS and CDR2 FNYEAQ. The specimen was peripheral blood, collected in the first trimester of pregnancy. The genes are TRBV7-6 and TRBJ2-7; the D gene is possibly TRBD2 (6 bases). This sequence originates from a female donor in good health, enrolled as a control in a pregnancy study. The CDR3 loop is CASSLVPSDYEQYF. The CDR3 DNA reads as TGTGCCAGCAGCTTAGTCCCTAGCGACTACGAGCAGTACTTC.